This TCR beta chain was sequenced during a study of T cells in Graves' hyperthyroidism and ophthalmopathy. Clinical Activity Scores of at least 3, NOSPECS grades of at least 4 and durations under 3 months characterized ophthalmopathy patients. Researchers barred patients who had uncontrolled infection, other autoimmune disease, pregnancy or lactation. Study observations and caveats: Peripheral blood also featured most of the thyroid clonotypes expanded above 0.001.

As concerns this clonotype: What it binds is not known.

Regions amplified from RNA transcripts were the TCR beta CDR3 regions. Using the HTBI primer set, a first-round RT-PCR was run on the TCR CDR3. TCRdb reprocessed the multiplex PCR reads via MiXCR and lists one record per CDR3 protein. The sample contains roughly 600,000 distinct CDR3 sequences, about 15% of which appear only once. Specimen: blood. The source is a woman aged 45-65 years with Graves' ophthalmopathy.

The CDR3 nucleotides are TGTGCCAGCAGTTTGGCGGGGTTCCAGCCCCAGCATTTT. Translation gives CASSLAGFQPQHF. V usage is TRBV12-3 or TRBV12-4 and J usage is TRBJ1-5; unclear D gene. The CDR3 extends over 13 amino acids. Trimming left V 3 bases short and J 7 bases short, with 10 bases between.